A single sample is the source of the 29 T cell receptor beta chains below, sequenced in a study of beta chain features in type 1 diabetes (dated by TCRdb to 2016 to 2019). The antigens for these receptors are not known. Receptors were amplified or captured by the immunoSEQ multiplex PCR assay. The entire amount of isolated RNA was reverse transcribed using the High Capacity cDNA Reverse Transcription Kit, so the sequenced TCRB transcripts were expressed ones. TCRdb holds this immuneACCESS table with in-frame rearrangements only. Some clones are missing; in checked studies, unresolved V genes explain under half, and the rest has no known cause. This sample comprises hundreds of thousands of clones, 14% to 15% of them detected only once. Around 0.015% of the sample goes to the ten largest clones. Here is what the overall study found, with its caveats: In all four CD4+ subsets, TCRB CDR3 length was moderately but significantly shorter in type 1 diabetes patients.

What was sequenced was naive CD4+ T cells from blood. What this sample's cell subset or site label stands for: true naive CD4+ T cells. These receptors were taken from a man aged 18 to 29 with type 1 diabetes.

The rearrangement links TRBV2 to TRBJ1-5, with 8 bases lining up with TRBD1. Germline trimming cut 7 bases from V and 4 bases from J; bases unmatched to any gene: 3. The CDR3 covers 13 residues. Looked up from germline, CDR1 is SNHLY and CDR2 is FYNNEI. CDR3 in DNA: TGTGCCAGCAAGGGACAGGAGAATCAGCCCCAGCATTTT. Residues: CASKGQENQPQHF.

This clone has a handful of counts. J is TRBJ2-7 and V is TRBV6-6; possible D gene TRBD1, 7 bases. This CDR3 comprises 15 residues. V was cut by 2 bases and J by 5 bases, with 16 bases left in between. Germline V gene sequence: CDR1 MNHNY, CDR2 SVGAGI (reference sequence). The CDR3 protein is CASSYQMEGADEQYF. DNA of the CDR3: TGTGCCAGCAGTTACCAAATGGAGGGGGCGGACGAGCAGTACTTC.

This chain uses TRBV5-6 with TRBJ2-7; TRBD2 might be the D (5 bases). V lost 6 bases and J 3 bases, leaving 19 bases between the germline ends. Germline values: CDR1 SGHDT, CDR2 YYEEEE. This CDR3 has 15 amino acids. The DNA of the CDR3 is TGTGCCAGCAAGTTTCAGCTCAGCGGAGGCTACGAGCAGTACTTC. It encodes CASKFQLSGGYEQYF.

This clone was seen only a few times. CDR3 in amino acids: CASSRPGTEETQYF. The CDR3 DNA reads TGCGCCAGCAGCCGGCCCGGGACAGAAGAGACCCAGTACTTC. The chain employs TRBV5-1 and TRBJ2-5; 7 nucleotides match TRBD1. V gave up 4 bases and J gave up 3 bases; unmatched junction bases: 6. CDR1 SGHRS and CDR2 YFSETQ come from the germline V gene. The CDR3 is 14 amino acids. Using reference TRBV5-1 and TRBJ2-5 for the parts outside the CDR3, the full variable domain is KAGVTQTPRYLIKTRGQQVTLSCSPISGHRSVSWYQQTPGQGLQFLFEYFSETQRNKGNFPGRFSGRQFSNSRSEMNVSTLELGDSALYLCASSRPGTEETQYFGPGTRLLVL.

The chain links TRBV30 to TRBJ2-1; no clear D gene. Per the germline V gene, CDR1 is GTSNPN and CDR2 is SVGIG (reference sequence). With 1 base removed from V and 3 bases from J, the gap between germline ends came to 7 bases. This CDR3 contains 13 residues. CDR3 sequence: CAWSGQRYNEQFF. CDR3 in DNA: TGTGCCTGGAGTGGACAACGCTACAATGAGCAGTTCTTC.

The sample holds a few counts of this clone. The CDR3 is CASSSGHNEQFF. For the CDR3, the DNA is TGTGCCAGCAGCTCGGGACATAATGAGCAGTTCTTC. The chain recombines TRBV7-2 with TRBJ2-1; the D gene is possibly TRBD1 (6 bases). The germline V gene has CDR1 SGHTA and CDR2 FQGNSA. This CDR3 region has 12 residues. Trimming removed 4 bases at V and 7 bases at J, with 8 bases between.

The chain has TRBV4-3 and TRBJ2-3, with 11 nucleotides matching TRBD2. CDR3 length equals 16 residues. Germline values: CDR1 LGHNA, CDR2 YSLEER. Trimming removed 1 base from V and 5 bases from J; junction bases left unmatched: 5. The CDR3 DNA reads as TGCGCCAGCAGCCAAGTAGCGGGGGGGCCGGGAGATACGCAGTATTTT. Its protein is CASSQVAGGPGDTQYF.

In its sample, this clone was seen a few times. The genes are TRBV19 and TRBJ2-7; D gene uncertain. V was pared by 2 bases and J by 3 bases, with 8 bases between. The germline V gene has CDR1 LNHDA and CDR2 SQIVND (reference sequence). This CDR3 comprises 13 residues. CDR3 nucleotides: TGTGCCAGTAGTATAAAGAGTTTCTACGAGCAGTACTTC. Translation gives CASSIKSFYEQYF.

This clone has only a few counts. The rearrangement uses TRBV5-1 and TRBJ1-4; 9 bases match TRBD1. Germline V gives CDR1 SGHRS, CDR2 YFSETQ. The CDR3 is 15 amino acids. Trimming at V came to 0 bases and at J to 5 bases, leaving 2 bases not matched to a gene. The CDR3 sequence: CASSLGTGVNEKLFF. The CDR3 DNA follows: TGCGCCAGCAGCTTGGGGACAGGGGTGAATGAAAAACTGTTTTTT. Together with reference TRBV5-1 and TRBJ1-4, the CDR3 gives the full variable domain: KAGVTQTPRYLIKTRGQQVTLSCSPISGHRSVSWYQQTPGQGLQFLFEYFSETQRNKGNFPGRFSGRQFSNSRSEMNVSTLELGDSALYLCASSLGTGVNEKLFFGSGTQLSVL.

This clone was detected only a few times. The chain is built from TRBV7-9 and TRBJ1-6; D is perhaps TRBD1 (6 bases). Germline V gives CDR1 SEHNR, CDR2 FQNEAQ (reference sequence). This CDR3 has 13 residues. V dropped 5 bases and J dropped 11 bases, with 13 bases sitting between them. CDR3 nucleotides: TGTGCCAGCAGCCCCGAGGGGGGGGCACCCCTCCACTTT. Its translation: CASSPEGGAPLHF. Drawing the rest from reference TRBV7-9 and TRBJ1-6, the complete variable domain is DTGVSQNPRHKITKRGQNVTFRCDPISEHNRLYWYRQTLGQGPEFLTYFQNEAQLEKSRLLSDRFSAERPKGSFSTLEIQRTEQGDSAMYLCASSPEGGAPLHFGNGTRLTVT.

The rearrangement links TRBV5-4 to TRBJ2-7; 13 bases are shared with TRBD2. V was pared by 2 bases and J by 7 bases, with 3 bases of the junction left unmatched. This CDR3 has 14 amino acids. The germline V gene has CDR1 SGHNT and CDR2 YYREEE (reference sequence). CDR3 DNA sequence: TGTGCCAGCAGCTTCAAGACTAGCGGGGGGGAGCAGTACTTC. Its translation: CASSFKTSGGEQYF.

The V gene is TRBV29-1, the J gene TRBJ2-1; D is undetermined. V gave up 4 bases and J gave up 4 bases, with 5 bases separating them. The CDR3 has 11 amino acids. The V gene's germline CDR1 is SQVTM and CDR2 ANQGSEA. This chain's CDR3 is CSVARYNEQFF. CDR3 nucleotides: TGCAGCGTTGCCAGGTACAATGAGCAGTTCTTC.

In this sample, this clone turned up a few times. The CDR3 here is CSVVGRTTDTQYF. The CDR3 nucleotides are TGCAGCGTTGTGGGCAGAACCACAGATACGCAGTATTTT. This chain joins TRBV29-1 and TRBJ2-3; D is ambiguous. V was clipped by 4 bases and J by 2 bases, with 10 bases between them. Germline V CDR1 and CDR2: SQVTM, ANQGSEA. This CDR3 is built from 13 residues.

V and J are TRBV10-3 and TRBJ2-7, with TRBD1 matching 11 bases. This CDR3 is 13 amino acids long. Looked up from germline, CDR1 is ENHRY and CDR2 is SYGVKD. Germline trimming cut 8 bases from V and 2 bases from J; bases unmatched to any gene: 2. The CDR3 nucleotides read TGTGCCATCCAGGGACAGGGGGCCTACGAGCAGTACTTC. Its protein is CAIQGQGAYEQYF.

The J gene is TRBJ1-5, the V gene TRBV5-6; possible D gene TRBD1, 5 bases. The CDR3 totals 14 residues. Trimming removed 0 bases from V and 3 bases from J, with 7 bases in between. Germline V gene data show CDR1 as SGHDT and CDR2 as YYEEEE. CDR3 sequence: CASSLGQPNQPQHF. For the CDR3, the DNA is TGTGCCAGCAGCTTGGGACAGCCCAATCAGCCCCAGCATTTT.

This clone has a single count. The DNA of the CDR3 is TGTGCCAGTAGGCAGGGTTTTTTGCAGGGTGACCAGCCCCAGCATTTT. Its translation: CASRQGFLQGDQPQHF. The gene calls are TRBV19 and TRBJ1-5, with a tentative D call TRBD1 (5 bases). The V end was cut by 6 bases, the J end by 7 bases, with 22 bases between. The CDR3 runs 16 residues. Looked up from germline, CDR1 is LNHDA and CDR2 is SQIVND (reference sequence).

The gene calls are TRBV25-1 and TRBJ2-5; weak D call: TRBD2 (5 bases). V dropped 11 bases and J dropped 5 bases, with 27 bases sitting between them. The germline V gene encodes CDR1 MGHDK and CDR2 SYGVNS. This CDR3 is built from 16 residues. In DNA form, the CDR3 reads TGTGCCGTCCCCATCCCCAAAAGGGAGCAAAGGGAGACCCAGTACTTC. Residues: CAVPIPKREQRETQYF.

The V and J genes are TRBV18 and TRBJ1-3; no clear D gene. CDR3 length: 17 amino acids. V lost 3 bases and J 7 bases, leaving 22 bases between the germline ends. Looked up from germline, CDR1 is KGHSH and CDR2 is LQKENI. CDR3 residues: CASSPTVLRFHTNTIYF. CDR3 nucleotides: TGTGCCAGCTCACCGACGGTACTGCGGTTCCACACCAACACCATATATTTT. Using reference TRBV18 and TRBJ1-3 for the parts outside the CDR3, the full variable domain is NAGVMQNPRHLVRRRGQEARLRCSPMKGHSHVYWYRQLPEEGLKFMVYLQKENIIDESGMPKERFSAEFPKEGPSILRIQQVVRGDSAAYFCASSPTVLRFHTNTIYFGEGSWLTVV.

About this clone: At one end, the junction sequence differs from germline, possibly due to a read error. The chain recombines TRBV5-4 with TRBJ2-7, with a possible D match to TRBD1 (6 bases). The CDR3 runs 13 residues. Per germline, CDR1 SGHNT and CDR2 YYREEE (reference sequence). In DNA, the CDR3 is TGTGCCAGCAGCGAAGGGGGACGGGACCCCGCGAACTTC. This translates into CASSEGGRDPANF.

This chain connects TRBV5-1 to TRBJ1-2; D is ambiguous. CDR1 is SGHRS, CDR2 YFSETQ, per germline. CDR3 length equals 15 residues. Trimming stripped 3 bases from V and 0 bases from J, with 12 bases between. The CDR3 DNA is TGCGCCAGCAGCTATATCGGTAGTACTAACTATGGCTACACCTTC. This codes for CASSYIGSTNYGYTF.

CDR3 coding DNA: TGTGCCAGCAGGTTCGGGGATAATTCACCCCTCCACTTT. This translates into CASRFGDNSPLHF. The chain uses TRBV7-2 and TRBJ1-6; D gene ambiguous. The CDR3 sequence is 13 residues long. From germline, CDR1 is SGHTA and CDR2 FQGNSA. The V end was cut by 6 bases, the J end by 5 bases, with 8 bases between.

V usage is TRBV4-2 and J usage is TRBJ2-1; TRBD1 matches at 7 bases. Germline lookup yields CDR1 LGHNA and CDR2 YNFKEQ. This CDR3 is 17 amino acids long. V lost 3 bases to trimming and J lost 0 bases; unmatched junction nucleotides: 8. The CDR3 region is CASSQSVGGSSYNEQFF. The CDR3 region has the DNA TGTGCCAGCAGCCAGTCGGTAGGGGGCAGCTCCTACAATGAGCAGTTCTTC.

In this sample, this clone turned up a few times. This chain joins TRBV28 and TRBJ2-7; D may be TRBD1 (8 bases). Germline assignment: CDR1 MDHEN and CDR2 SYDVKM. This CDR3 contains 13 residues. V was cut by 8 bases and J by 6 bases, with 17 bases left in between. CDR3 nucleotide sequence: TGTGCCAGCCTCCGGACAGGGAGGGTCGAGCAGTACTTC. Amino acids: CASLRTGRVEQYF.

The rearrangement joins TRBV2 to TRBJ2-1, with 11 bases fitting TRBD2. Germline CDR1 SNHLY, CDR2 FYNNEI. J gave up 12 bases and V 8 bases, and 6 bases lay outside the gene matches. CDR3 length: 12 residues. The CDR3 DNA reads TGTGCCAGCGGGCTAGCGGGAGGAACGCAGTTCTTC. Translating gives CASGLAGGTQFF. The variable domain in full, with the rest retrieved from reference TRBV2 and TRBJ2-1, is EPEVTQTPSHQVTQMGQEVILRCVPISNHLYFYWYRQILGQKVEFLVSFYNNEISEKSEIFDDQFSVERPDGSNFTLKIRSTKLEDSAMYFCASGLAGGTQFFGPGTRLTVL.

The J gene is TRBJ1-6, the V gene TRBV6-6, with TRBD1 matching 7 bases. CDR3 size: 15 residues. The V segment lost 5 bases and the J segment 6 bases; nucleotides outside the gene matches: 7. CDR1 and CDR2 (germline): MNHNY, SVGAGI (reference sequence). DNA of the CDR3: TGTGCCAGCAGTCCCTGGACAGGCCGTAATTCACCCCTCCACTTT. It codes for CASSPWTGRNSPLHF.

This clone has just a few counts. The rearrangement uses TRBV28 and TRBJ2-7; D might be TRBD2 (6 bases). Germline assignment: CDR1 MDHEN and CDR2 SYDVKM. Trimming took 3 bases from V and 0 from J, leaving 15 bases between them. There are 16 residues in the CDR3. The CDR3 coding sequence is TGTGCCAGCAGTTTGGCGGGGACCGATTTCTCCTACGAGCAGTACTTC. Its protein product is CASSLAGTDFSYEQYF.

The rearrangement uses TRBV7-6 and TRBJ2-1; 8 bases are shared with TRBD2. This CDR3 is 13 amino acids long. The V segment lost 4 bases and the J segment 7 bases; nucleotides outside the gene matches: 3. Germline lookup yields CDR1 SGHVS and CDR2 FNYEAQ. The CDR3 region is CASSSGLGNEQFF. CDR3 nucleotides: TGTGCCAGCAGCTCGGGACTAGGAAATGAGCAGTTCTTC.

Concerning this clone itself: The same CDR3 also results from other DNA sequences found in this sample. The V call is TRBV5-1, the J call TRBJ1-4; 7 nucleotides agree with TRBD1. V was pared by 2 bases and J by 4 bases, with 2 bases of the junction left unmatched. The V gene's germline CDR1 is SGHRS and CDR2 YFSETQ. The CDR3 has 14 amino acids. The CDR3 spells CASSLQGNNEKLFF. CDR3 in DNA: TGCGCCAGCAGCTTACAGGGGAATAATGAAAAACTGTTTTTT.

This rearrangement joins TRBV11-2 to TRBJ1-5; D gene unclear. Germline-derived CDR1 and CDR2 are SGHAT and FQNNGV. V lost 5 bases to trimming and J lost 0 bases, with 14 bases between them. The CDR3 is 16 amino acids. Here the CDR3 reads CASSNGPLLSNQPQHF. Written as DNA, the CDR3 is TGTGCCAGCAGCAATGGGCCCCTACTTAGCAATCAGCCCCAGCATTTT.